This T cell receptor (beta chain) comes out of a study of blood T cell repertoires in COVID-19. Here immunoSEQ multiplex PCR was the method, and the copy in TCRdb shows in-frame clones only, minus some. The sample yields around 95,000 clones, about nine tenths seen once. The sample consisted of peripheral blood. The TCR comes from a man in his fifties or sixties with acute or convalescent COVID-19.

The chain's CDR3 is CASSTRGQGQPQHF. The CDR3 nucleotides read TGTGCCAGCAGCACGAGGGGGCAAGGGCAGCCCCAGCATTTT. V and J are TRBV6-6 and TRBJ1-5, with 7 bases identical to TRBD1. The CDR3 has 14 amino acids. Germline CDR1 MNHNY, CDR2 SVGAGI (reference sequence). V dropped 6 bases and J dropped 7; count of bases not matched to a gene: 9.